Listed here are 30 T cell receptor beta chains from one sample, sequenced in a study of T cells in Graves' hyperthyroidism and ophthalmopathy. RNA transcripts yielded amplified TCR beta CDR3 regions. Using the HTBI primer set, a first-round RT-PCR was run on the TCR CDR3. TCRdb recomputed calls from the multiplex PCR reads with MiXCR, one row per CDR3 protein. The table lists roughly 160,000 distinct CDR3 sequences, just under 9.5% of them singletons. The specimen sequenced was blood. These receptor sequences come from a woman under 30 with Graves' hyperthyroidism that later progressed to Graves' ophthalmopathy.

This clonotype has at least ten counts. This chain uses TRBV3-1 with TRBJ1-5; perhaps TRBD1 as D (5 bases). V shed 0 bases and J shed 5 bases, with 14 bases lying between them. The CDR3 has 16 amino acids. Germline lookup yields CDR1 LGHDT and CDR2 YNNKEL (reference sequence). CDR3 in amino acids: CASSQDQPGAHQPQHF. The CDR3, as DNA: TGTGCCAGCAGCCAAGACCAGCCCGGGGCGCATCAGCCCCAGCATTTT.

This clonotype has a count of ten or more. This chain links TRBV7-9 with TRBJ2-5; a possible D gene is TRBD2 (6 bases). With 1 base removed from V and 5 bases from J, the gap between germline ends came to 17 bases. The germline V gene encodes CDR1 SEHNR and CDR2 FQNEAQ (reference sequence). The CDR3 sequence is 16 residues long. The DNA for the CDR3 is TGTGCCAGCAGCTTAGTTAGTGCGGGATTCCAGGAGACCCAGTACTTC. It encodes CASSLVSAGFQETQYF.

The sample holds many counts of this clonotype. The rearrangement uses TRBV12-3 or TRBV12-4 and TRBJ2-3, with D possibly TRBD1 on 5 matching bases. Trimming took off 3 bases at V and 2 bases at J, with 15 bases between the two ends. The CDR3 totals 16 residues. CDR3 sequence: CASSFWGSTNTDTQYF. In DNA form, the CDR3 reads TGTGCCAGCAGTTTTTGGGGCTCCACCAACACAGATACGCAGTATTTT.

This clonotype was recorded many times. The chain combines TRBV20-1 with TRBJ1-5, with D perhaps TRBD1 (5 bases). The CDR3 runs 15 residues. V was clipped by 0 bases and J by 4 bases, with 13 bases between them. CDR1 and CDR2 from the germline V gene are DFQATT and SNEGSKA (reference sequence). The chain's CDR3 is CSARDGVRANQPQHF. The DNA for the CDR3 is TGCAGTGCTAGAGATGGGGTCAGGGCGAATCAGCCCCAGCATTTT.

This clonotype has a count of ten or more. The rearrangement uses TRBV27 and TRBJ2-1, with D unresolved. CDR1 is MNHEY and CDR2 is SMNVEV in the germline V gene (reference sequence). This CDR3 has 16 amino acids. Trimming pared 0 bases from V and 2 bases from J, leaving 11 bases between. CDR3 loop: CASSLSPRQTYNEQFF. As DNA, the CDR3 is TGTGCCAGCAGTTTATCGCCTAGACAAACCTACAATGAGCAGTTCTTC.

The sample holds many counts of this clonotype. V gene TRBV12-3 or TRBV12-4 combines with J gene TRBJ1-1, with D unclear. Trimming removed 3 bases from V and 7 bases from J, with 12 bases in between. This CDR3 comprises 13 residues. The chain's CDR3 is CASSFHKSGEAFF. The CDR3 coding sequence is TGTGCCAGCAGTTTCCACAAGAGCGGTGAAGCTTTCTTT.

This clonotype was found a few times. This chain joins TRBV9 and TRBJ2-1; 9 bases are shared with TRBD2. Trimming removed 0 bases from V and 4 bases from J; junction bases left unmatched: 5. Germline loops: CDR1 SGDLS, CDR2 YYNGEE. The CDR3 consists of 16 residues. The CDR3 region is CASSVGASGTYNEQFF. Here the CDR3 DNA reads TGTGCCAGCAGCGTAGGTGCTAGCGGGACTTACAATGAGCAGTTCTTC.

This clonotype was seen repeatedly, ten times or more. This sequence joins TRBV29-1 and TRBJ1-2; 7 bases match TRBD1. Germline CDR1 reads SQVTM; CDR2 reads ANQGSEA. After removal of 6 bases from V and 4 bases from J, the junction contained 5 bases not matched to a gene. This CDR3 contains 12 residues. DNA for the CDR3: TGCAGCGTCAGTGACAGGGTCTATGGCTACACCTTC. Its protein product is CSVSDRVYGYTF.

With respect to this clonotype: This clone may be a read error of a much larger clone one base away. The rearrangement uses TRBV9 and TRBJ1-6, with 7 bases identical to TRBD1. Germline-derived CDR1 and CDR2 are SGDLS and YYNGEE. The CDR3 runs 14 residues. The CDR3 DNA reads TGTGCCAGCAACGCTGGGACAGATAATTCACCCTTCCACTTT. This codes for CASNAGTDNSPFHF. Based on the CDR3 plus reference TRBV9 and TRBJ1-6, the full variable domain is DSGVTQTPKHLITATGQRVTLRCSPRSGDLSVYWYQQSLDQGLQFLIQYYNGEERAKGNILERFSAQQFPDLHSELNLSSLELGDSALYFCASNAGTDNSPFHFGNGTRLTVT.

This clonotype was counted only a few times. The chain has TRBV7-3 and TRBJ2-2; TRBD1 or TRBD2 may be the D gene (5 bases each). This CDR3 has 13 residues. From germline, CDR1 is SGHTA and CDR2 FQGTGA. The DNA of the CDR3 is TGTGCGTCCAGGGACGCCTCCACCGGGGAGCTGTTTTTT. It yields the protein CASRDASTGELFF.

As regards this clonotype: This could be a read error, since a much larger clone is one nucleotide away. The rearrangement uses TRBV28 and TRBJ1-2; 11 positions agree with TRBD1. This CDR3 comprises 13 residues. V dropped 6 bases and J dropped 7; count of bases not matched to a gene: 4. CDR1 and CDR2 (germline): MDHEN, SYDVKM. CDR3 sequence (DNA): TGTGCCAGCAGCCGGACAGGGGGCCTTGGCTACACCTTC. Its translation is CASSRTGGLGYTF.

This chain uses TRBV6-1 with TRBJ2-7; 8 bases agree with TRBD2. Germline CDR1 and CDR2: MNHNS and SASEGT. The CDR3 totals 14 residues. The V segment lost 6 bases and the J segment 4 bases; nucleotides outside the gene matches: 8. The CDR3 sequence: CASRLGGGIYEQYF. The CDR3 DNA sequence: TGTGCCAGCAGGTTAGGCGGGGGGATATACGAGCAGTACTTC.

V gene TRBV30 combines with J gene TRBJ1-3, with no clear D. The length of the CDR3 is 14 residues. Germline-derived CDR1 and CDR2 are GTSNPN and SVGIG (reference sequence). Trimming stripped 5 bases from V and 0 bases from J, with 11 bases between. The CDR3 DNA reads TGTGCCTGGGACGAAGACCCCTCTGGAAACACCATATATTTT. This translates into CAWDEDPSGNTIYF.

This chain links TRBV2 with TRBJ1-6; unclear D gene. The germline gives CDR1 SNHLY, CDR2 FYNNEI. Deletions cut 5 bases from V and 5 bases from J, with 10 bases between. The CDR3 sequence is 14 residues long. For the CDR3, the DNA is TGTGCCAGCAGTCCCCGGGCTCATAATTCACCCCTCCACTTT. Protein: CASSPRAHNSPLHF.

To note about this clonotype: The junction and the germline gene differ at one end; a read error may be behind it. J is TRBJ2-4 and V is TRBV29-1; TRBD2 agrees at 8 bases. CDR1 and CDR2 from the germline V gene are SQVTM and ANQGSEA. The CDR3 is 13 amino acids. CDR3 protein: CSIEPGGENIQYF. For the CDR3, the DNA is TGCAGCATTGAACCGGGAGGGGAAAACATTCAGTACTTC.

This clonotype has ten or more counts. V usage is TRBV10-3 and J usage is TRBJ2-3; the D gene is possibly TRBD2 (5 bases). The CDR3 extends over 15 amino acids. Germline V gene data show CDR1 as ENHRY and CDR2 as SYGVKD. Trimming took off 6 bases at V and 1 base at J, with 14 bases between the two ends. The CDR3 bases are TGTGCCATCAGGATCGGCGGGCGCCGCACAGATACGCAGTATTTT. This gives the protein CAIRIGGRRTDTQYF.

There are many counts of this clonotype. The V gene is TRBV3-1, the J gene TRBJ1-1; maybe TRBD1 (6 bases). The CDR3 totals 15 residues. Germline assignment: CDR1 LGHDT and CDR2 YNNKEL (reference sequence). Trimming removed 0 bases from V and 4 bases from J, with 12 bases in between. CDR3 sequence reads: CASSQDGGPGTEAFF. The CDR3 DNA sequence: TGTGCCAGCAGCCAAGATGGGGGGCCTGGCACTGAAGCTTTCTTT.

The table lists this clonotype with many counts. The chain uses TRBV20-1 and TRBJ1-6; 7 nucleotides align to TRBD1. V was clipped by 4 bases and J by 9 bases; unmatched bases: 9. CDR1 and CDR2 (germline): DFQATT, SNEGSKA (reference sequence). There are 14 residues in the CDR3. CDR3 nucleotides: TGCAGTGCTAAAGACAGGGCGGGGGTTTCACCCCTCCACTTT. Residues: CSAKDRAGVSPLHF.

Many counts were recorded for this clonotype. The chain combines TRBV7-9 with TRBJ1-1; D gene ambiguous. The CDR3 loop spans 13 amino acids. Germline values: CDR1 SEHNR, CDR2 FQNEAQ (reference sequence). Trimming pared 5 bases from V and 0 bases from J, leaving 7 bases between. The CDR3 DNA reads as TGTGCCAGCAGCGGATGGATGAACACTGAAGCTTTCTTT. Translating it yields CASSGWMNTEAFF.

There are many counts of this clonotype. The V and J genes are TRBV30 and TRBJ2-1, with 9 bases aligning to TRBD1. The J segment lost 5 bases and the V segment lost 4 bases, leaving 9 bases of the junction unmatched. The CDR3 extends over 15 amino acids. Germline CDR1 and CDR2: GTSNPN and SVGIG (reference sequence). CDR3 sequence: CAWMLGQGRNNEQFF. CDR3 bases: TGTGCCTGGATGCTAGGACAGGGGCGAAACAATGAGCAGTTCTTC. The full variable domain, rest sourced from reference TRBV30 and TRBJ2-1, is SQTIHQWPATLVQPVGSPLSLECTVEGTSNPNLYWYRQAAGRGLQLLFYSVGIGQISSEVPQNLSASRPQDRQFILSSKKLLLSDSGFYLCAWMLGQGRNNEQFFGPGTRLTVL.

This clonotype was detected many times. This rearrangement joins TRBV20-1 to TRBJ2-7, with D maybe TRBD2 (6 bases). Trimming left V 2 bases short and J 3 bases short, with 11 bases between. Looked up from germline, CDR1 is DFQATT and CDR2 is SNEGSKA (reference sequence). The CDR3 is made up of 13 amino acids. CDR3 DNA sequence: TGCAGTGCTAGATCGGCGGGAAACTACGAGCAGTACTTC. It codes for CSARSAGNYEQYF.

In its sample, this clonotype was seen many times. The rearrangement joins TRBV6-1 to TRBJ2-2, with 10 bases fitting TRBD2. V lost 3 bases and J lost 3; bases outside the gene matches: 1. The CDR3 contains 15 residues. The V gene's germline CDR1 is MNHNS and CDR2 SASEGT. The CDR3 DNA sequence: TGTGCCAGCAGTGAGAGCGGGGGGGACACCGGGGAGCTGTTTTTT. It encodes CASSESGGDTGELFF.

This clonotype appeared many times. This chain joins TRBV12-3 or TRBV12-4 and TRBJ1-2; D uncertain. Trimming removed 7 bases at V and 0 bases at J, with 21 bases between. The CDR3 runs to 17 residues. CDR3 sequence reads: CASTWVLEGGPNYGYTF. CDR3 DNA sequence: TGTGCCAGCACATGGGTTTTAGAGGGCGGACCTAACTATGGCTACACCTTC.

This clonotype has just a few counts. The chain joins TRBV3-1 to TRBJ2-7; D might be TRBD2 (6 bases). Trimming took 0 bases from V and 4 from J, leaving 16 bases between them. Per germline, CDR1 LGHDT and CDR2 YNNKEL (reference sequence). This CDR3 has 16 residues. CDR3 in DNA: TGTGCCAGCAGCCAAGATTTACACGGGAGTAGGTACGAGCAGTACTTC. Its translation: CASSQDLHGSRYEQYF.

In its sample, this clonotype was seen many times. V and J are TRBV6-1 and TRBJ1-3; 11 bases align to TRBD1. Germline V gene lookup returns CDR1 MNHNS and CDR2 SASEGT. V trimming: 6 bases; J trimming: 1 base; junction bases outside the gene matches: 8. The CDR3 length is 17 residues. The CDR3, as DNA: TGTGCCAGCAGCCATCGGACAGGGGGCTTTTCTGGAAACACCATATATTTT. Protein sequence: CASSHRTGGFSGNTIYF.

This chain's CDR3 is CASSFVGPSTDTQYF. CDR3 nucleotide sequence: TGTGCCAGCAGTTTTGTGGGACCTAGCACAGATACGCAGTATTTT. J is TRBJ2-3 and V is TRBV12-3 or TRBV12-4; possibly TRBD1 or TRBD2 for D (5 bases each). The CDR3 extends over 15 amino acids. The germline V and J ends were trimmed by 3 bases and 0 bases, with 10 bases remaining between them.

The rearrangement uses TRBV4-2 and TRBJ1-6; D gene unclear. Germline CDR1 LGHNA, CDR2 YNFKEQ. The CDR3 has 17 amino acids. V was trimmed by 2 bases and J by 10 bases, leaving 21 bases between them. This CDR3 reads CASSQNYGRRVNSPLHF. CDR3 nucleotide sequence: TGTGCCAGCAGCCAAAATTATGGAAGGCGGGTGAACTCACCCCTCCACTTT.

This clonotype was picked up many times. The chain couples TRBV5-1 to TRBJ1-1; 10 nucleotides agree with TRBD1. The CDR3 is 14 residues long. CDR1 and CDR2 (germline): SGHRS, YFSETQ. V gave up 0 bases and J gave up 7 bases; unmatched junction bases: 3. The CDR3 sequence is CASSLVTGGIEAFF. CDR3 bases: TGCGCCAGCAGCTTGGTGACAGGGGGCATTGAAGCTTTCTTT.

In the case of this clonotype: Just one base apart from a much larger clone, this may be a read error. The chain recombines TRBV5-1 with TRBJ2-2, with 8 bases lining up with TRBD1. CDR1 and CDR2 from the germline V gene are SGHRS and YFSETQ. CDR3 length: 15 residues. Trimming cost V 6 bases and J 7 bases; bases outside gene matches: 11. CDR3 amino acids: CASTPGQGAIGELFF. CDR3 DNA sequence: TGCGCCAGCACCCCCGGGCAGGGGGCCATCGGGGAGCTGTTTTTT.

This clonotype was detected a few times. The V call is TRBV25-1, the J call TRBJ2-7, with D uncertain. The CDR3 extends over 14 amino acids. V lost 1 base and J lost 1, with 8 bases in between. CDR1 is MGHDK, CDR2 SYGVNS, per germline. The CDR3 region has the DNA TGTGCCAGCAGTGAATCTCTGTTGTCCTACGAGCAGTACTTC. The encoded protein is CASSESLLSYEQYF.